This T cell receptor beta chain was observed in a study of T cell changes during pregnancy in multiple sclerosis. Repertoires were generated with immunoSEQ multiplex PCR, while TCRdb's copy carries only in-frame clones and drops some. The data hold fewer than 85,000 clones, with 90% to 95% observed a single time. This CDR3 contains 14 residues. CDR1 is SEHNR, CDR2 FQNEAQ, per germline (reference sequence). J was trimmed by 3 bases and V by 5 bases; bases with no gene match: 6. V and J are TRBV7-9 and TRBJ2-7, with 8 bases aligning to TRBD1. Sequencing used peripheral blood, obtained in the second trimester of pregnancy. This receptor was taken from a female donor with multiple sclerosis, enrolled in a pregnancy study. CDR3 sequence reads: CASSPTGEIYEQYF. CDR3 coding DNA: TGTGCCAGCAGCCCGACAGGGGAAATCTACGAGCAGTACTTC. The complete variable domain, with remaining parts taken from reference TRBV7-9 and TRBJ2-7, reads DTGVSQNPRHKITKRGQNVTFRCDPISEHNRLYWYRQTLGQGPEFLTYFQNEAQLEKSRLLSDRFSAERPKGSFSTLEIQRTEQGDSAMYLCASSPTGEIYEQYFGPGTRLTVT.